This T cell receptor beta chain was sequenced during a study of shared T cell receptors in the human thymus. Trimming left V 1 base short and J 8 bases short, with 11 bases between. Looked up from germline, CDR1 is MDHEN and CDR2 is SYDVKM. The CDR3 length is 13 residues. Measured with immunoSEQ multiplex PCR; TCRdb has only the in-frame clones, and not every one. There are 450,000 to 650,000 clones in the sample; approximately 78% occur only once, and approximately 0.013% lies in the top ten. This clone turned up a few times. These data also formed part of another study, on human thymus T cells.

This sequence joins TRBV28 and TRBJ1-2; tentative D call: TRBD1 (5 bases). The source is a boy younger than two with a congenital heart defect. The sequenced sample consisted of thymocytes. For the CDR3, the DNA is TGTGCCAGCAGTTTATTGGGCGCAGGGGGCTACACCTTC. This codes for CASSLLGAGGYTF.